This T cell receptor beta chain appears in the sequencing data of a study of OX40 agonist ivuxolimab in advanced cancers. As for the study in general: Patients were dosed with the agonistic anti-OX40 (CD134) antibody ivuxolimab.

Method: immunoSEQ multiplex PCR; TCRdb's copy keeps in-frame clones and lacks some. The sample includes some 50,000 clones, 82% of them seen just once. Germline CDR1 reads SGHTA; CDR2 reads FQGNSA. The J segment lost 1 base and the V segment lost 1 base, leaving 7 bases of the junction unmatched. This CDR3 region has 18 residues. Autoimmune disease history or systemic immunosuppression led to patients being barred. This sequence joins TRBV7-2 and TRBJ2-1, with 10 bases matching TRBD2. The input for sequencing was CD4+ or CD8+ T cells sorted from blood, taken in a trial of the OX40 agonist ivuxolimab. The clonotype comes from an adult with an advanced solid tumor such as melanoma, head and neck, liver or kidney cancer. The CDR3 coding sequence is TGTGCCAGCAGCTTAGTAACTAGCGGGGCGGCTTCCTACAATGAGCAGTTCTTC. This gives the protein CASSLVTSGAASYNEQFF.